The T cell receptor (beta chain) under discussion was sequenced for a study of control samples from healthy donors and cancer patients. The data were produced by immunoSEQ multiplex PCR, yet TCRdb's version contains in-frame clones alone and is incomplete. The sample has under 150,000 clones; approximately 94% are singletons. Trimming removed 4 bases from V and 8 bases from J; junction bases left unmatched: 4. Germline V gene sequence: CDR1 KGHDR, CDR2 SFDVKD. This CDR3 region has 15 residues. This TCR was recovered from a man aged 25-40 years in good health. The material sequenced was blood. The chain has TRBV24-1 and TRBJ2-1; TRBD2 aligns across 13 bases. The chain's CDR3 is CATSEGGLAGDEQFF. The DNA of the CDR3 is TGTGCCACCAGTGAAGGAGGACTAGCGGGGGATGAGCAGTTCTTC.